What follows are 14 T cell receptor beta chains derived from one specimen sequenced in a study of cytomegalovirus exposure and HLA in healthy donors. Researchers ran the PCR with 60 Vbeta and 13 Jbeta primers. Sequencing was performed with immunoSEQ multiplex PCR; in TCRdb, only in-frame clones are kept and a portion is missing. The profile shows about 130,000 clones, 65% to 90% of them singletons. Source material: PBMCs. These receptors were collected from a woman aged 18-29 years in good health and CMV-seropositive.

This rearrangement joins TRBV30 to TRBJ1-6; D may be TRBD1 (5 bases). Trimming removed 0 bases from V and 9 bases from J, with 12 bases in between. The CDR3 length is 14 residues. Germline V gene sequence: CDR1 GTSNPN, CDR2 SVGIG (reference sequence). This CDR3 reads CAWSVGTVSSPLHF. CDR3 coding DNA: TGTGCCTGGAGTGTGGGGACTGTAAGTTCACCCCTCCACTTT.

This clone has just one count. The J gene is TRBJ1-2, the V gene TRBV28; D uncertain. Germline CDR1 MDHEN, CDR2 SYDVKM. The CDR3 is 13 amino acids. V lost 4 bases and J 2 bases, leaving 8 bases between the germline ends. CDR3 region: CASSSFENYGYTF. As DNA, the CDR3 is TGTGCCAGCAGTTCCTTCGAGAACTATGGCTACACCTTC.

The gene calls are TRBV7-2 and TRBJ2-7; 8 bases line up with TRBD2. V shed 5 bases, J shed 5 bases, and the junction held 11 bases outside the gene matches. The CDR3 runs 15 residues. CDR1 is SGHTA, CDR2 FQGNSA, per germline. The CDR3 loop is CASSPPWAGGHEQYF. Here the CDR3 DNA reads TGTGCCAGCAGCCCCCCTTGGGCGGGGGGCCACGAGCAGTACTTC.

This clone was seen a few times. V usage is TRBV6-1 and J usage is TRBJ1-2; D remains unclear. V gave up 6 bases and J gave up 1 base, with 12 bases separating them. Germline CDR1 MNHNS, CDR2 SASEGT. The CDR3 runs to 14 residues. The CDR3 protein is CASSPTNINYGYTF. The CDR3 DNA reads TGTGCCAGCAGCCCCACCAACATTAACTATGGCTACACCTTC.

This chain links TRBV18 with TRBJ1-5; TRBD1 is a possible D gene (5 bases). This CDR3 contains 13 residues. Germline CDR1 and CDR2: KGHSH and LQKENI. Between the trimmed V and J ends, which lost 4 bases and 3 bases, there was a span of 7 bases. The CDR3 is CASSRGLNQPQHF. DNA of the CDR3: TGTGCCAGCTCACGGGGCCTCAATCAGCCCCAGCATTTT.

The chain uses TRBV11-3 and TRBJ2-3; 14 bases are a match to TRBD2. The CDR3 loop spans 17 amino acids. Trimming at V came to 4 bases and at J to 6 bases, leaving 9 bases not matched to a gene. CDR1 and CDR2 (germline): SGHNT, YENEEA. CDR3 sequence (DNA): TGTGCCAGCAGCTCCCGCACGACTAGCGGGGGGGCGGATACGCAGTATTTT. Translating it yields CASSSRTTSGGADTQYF.

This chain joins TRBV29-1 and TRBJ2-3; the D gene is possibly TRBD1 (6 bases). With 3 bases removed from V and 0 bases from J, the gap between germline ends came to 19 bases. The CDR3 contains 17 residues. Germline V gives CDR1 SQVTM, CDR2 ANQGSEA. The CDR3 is CSVEGRGGWLSTDTQYF. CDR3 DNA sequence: TGCAGCGTTGAGGGCAGGGGTGGTTGGTTAAGCACAGATACGCAGTATTTT.

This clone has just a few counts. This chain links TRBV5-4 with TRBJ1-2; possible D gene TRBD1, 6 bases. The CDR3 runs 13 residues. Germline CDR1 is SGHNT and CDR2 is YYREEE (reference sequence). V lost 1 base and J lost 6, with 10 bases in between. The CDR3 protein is CASSLSGADGYTF. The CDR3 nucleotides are TGTGCCAGCAGCTTGTCAGGGGCCGATGGCTACACCTTC.

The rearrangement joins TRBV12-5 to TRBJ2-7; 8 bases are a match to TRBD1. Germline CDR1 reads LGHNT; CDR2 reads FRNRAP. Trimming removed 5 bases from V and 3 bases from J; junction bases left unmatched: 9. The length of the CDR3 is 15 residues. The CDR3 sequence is CASGPQDRGGYEQYF. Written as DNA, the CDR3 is TGTGCTAGTGGTCCCCAAGACAGGGGTGGCTACGAGCAGTACTTC.

As DNA, the CDR3 is TGTGCCAGCAGCTTAACCGGGACAGCAAACCAAGAGACCCAGTACTTC. Amino acids: CASSLTGTANQETQYF. V is TRBV7-3 and J is TRBJ2-5, with 7 bases identical to TRBD1. The CDR3 is 16 residues long. Trimming cost V 0 bases and J 0 bases; bases outside gene matches: 4. Germline CDR1 reads SGHTA; CDR2 reads FQGTGA.

The CDR3 DNA reads TGCGCCAGCAGCGTGCAAGGGGTAGAGGAAAAACTGTTTTTT. It encodes CASSVQGVEEKLFF. This chain links TRBV5-1 with TRBJ1-4; D possibly corresponds to TRBD1 (5 bases). Trimming removed 4 bases from V and 8 bases from J, with 15 bases in between. This CDR3 spans 14 amino acids. Germline lookup yields CDR1 SGHRS and CDR2 YFSETQ.

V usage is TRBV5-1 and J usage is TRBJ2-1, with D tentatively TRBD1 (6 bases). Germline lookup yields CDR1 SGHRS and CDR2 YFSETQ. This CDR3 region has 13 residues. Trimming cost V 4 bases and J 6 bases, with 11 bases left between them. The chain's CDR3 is CASSLRDTNEQFF. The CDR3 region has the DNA TGCGCCAGCAGCCTTAGGGACACCAATGAGCAGTTCTTC. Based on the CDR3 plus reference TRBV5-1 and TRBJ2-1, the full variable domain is KAGVTQTPRYLIKTRGQQVTLSCSPISGHRSVSWYQQTPGQGLQFLFEYFSETQRNKGNFPGRFSGRQFSNSRSEMNVSTLELGDSALYLCASSLRDTNEQFFGPGTRLTVL.

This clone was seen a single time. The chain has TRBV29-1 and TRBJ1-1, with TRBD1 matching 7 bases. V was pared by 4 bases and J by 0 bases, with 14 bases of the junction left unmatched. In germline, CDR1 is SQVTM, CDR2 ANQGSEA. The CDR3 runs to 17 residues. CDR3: CSVARHSRGLVNTEAFF. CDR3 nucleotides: TGCAGCGTTGCTCGACACAGTAGGGGGCTTGTGAACACTGAAGCTTTCTTT.

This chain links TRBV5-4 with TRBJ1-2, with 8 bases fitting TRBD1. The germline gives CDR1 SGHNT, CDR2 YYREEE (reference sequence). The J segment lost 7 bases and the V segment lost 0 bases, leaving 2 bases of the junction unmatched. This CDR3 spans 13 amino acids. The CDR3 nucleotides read TGTGCCAGCAGCTTGGCAGGGGGCGTTGGCTACACCTTC. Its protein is CASSLAGGVGYTF.